This T cell receptor beta chain was identified in a study of T cell responses to AZD1222 COVID-19 vaccine. The data were produced by immunoSEQ multiplex PCR, yet TCRdb's version contains in-frame clones alone and is incomplete. Counted here are about 270,000 clones, almost 95% occurring once; the ten biggest clones make up around 0.5%. Only a few counts were recorded for this clone. Its specificity is not known. Study conclusions and caveats: A mostly white British donor set with more females was recruited, and clonal diversity was possibly underestimated. The span of vaccine-associated CD4 TCRs extended across spike, with dominance at 160-218 and 743-854. Repertoire sampling happened only post peak T cell response. At baseline, seropositivity was found in only a handful of AZD1222 recipients.

The length of the CDR3 is 15 residues. Trimming cost V 6 bases and J 0 bases; bases outside gene matches: 6. CDR1 and CDR2 (germline): MDHEN, SYDVKM. The chain joins TRBV28 to TRBJ2-7; 9 bases map to TRBD1. The sample was peripheral blood, taken 28 days after the second AZD1222 dose. The sequence derives from an adult who received the AZD1222 COVID-19 vaccine. The CDR3 spells CASRPGQGPSYEQYF. The DNA of the CDR3 is TGTGCCAGCAGACCCGGACAGGGGCCCTCCTACGAGCAGTACTTC.